This T cell receptor beta chain was captured in a study of Ad26.COV2.S vaccination and SARS-CoV-2 variants. Study-wide points: The TCR-based breadth and depth measures might underestimate overall T cell responses.

Treatment in this sample: some 19 received Ad26.COV2.S at low or high dose, single or two shots; several received placebo; per-sample allocation not given. Day 63 after the first injection of vaccine or placebo was the sampling time. A note on this clone: Its antigen is not identified.

CDR3 size: 13 residues. CDR1 and CDR2 from the germline V gene are SGHRS and YFSETQ. The V end lost 4 bases, the J end lost 10 bases, and 12 bases lay between the germline ends. Produced via immunoSEQ multiplex PCR; TCRdb's table is partial and in-frame only. Found here are over 450,000 clones, 89% of them singletons; the top ten hold 1.5% to 2%. The TCR sequence derives from a person aged 18-60 years who received the Ad26.COV2.S COVID-19 vaccine or a placebo. This rearrangement joins TRBV5-1 to TRBJ1-6; the D gene is possibly TRBD1 (5 bases). Material: peripheral blood, obtained in a trial of Ad26.COV2.S vaccine versus placebo. In DNA, the CDR3 is TGCGCCAGCAGCCCAGGGAGCGAATCACCCCTCCACTTT. It is translated as CASSPGSESPLHF.